This T cell receptor beta chain was recovered during a study of blood T cell repertoires in COVID-19 (dated by TCRdb to about 2020). At the level of the whole study: Collaborator samples came from the United States, Italy and Spain and covered acute and convalescent phases of COVID-19. The prospective study material was composed of cDNA or gDNA derived from T cells, B-cell-depleted T cells, or PBMCs. The dataset comprised deeply sampled blood TCRbeta repertoires from subjects exposed to, actively infected with, or recovered from COVID-19. A freely available public database, intended as a resource for researchers studying the immune response to SARS-CoV-2, is where the repertoires were released. The samples were drawn from two sources: the first 160 participants of the ongoing ImmuneRACE study, and 1,200 or so subjects contributed by 6 global collaborators. A de-identified subject ID, COVID-19 status, age in years and sex were almost always included in the sample metadata. HLA class I and class II types, where available, came from metadata supplied by the sample provider rather than from assay-based typing. Results the study describes overall, beyond this receptor: Clinical and demographic metadata were provided uncurated, with the amount varying by source and participant.

V and J are trimmed by 5 bases and 10 bases, and the gene matches miss 10 bases of the junction. The CDR3, cysteine through phenylalanine, is 14 amino acids long. Only the CDR3 region is kept as DNA, spanning 42 bases read in frame from base 1. CDR1 and CDR2, per the germline V gene (reference sequence), are MNHEY and SMNVEV. TCRbeta CDR3 regions were amplified from genomic DNA using the immunoSEQ Assay, a bias-controlled multiplex PCR. Turning to the authors' computational methods: Within the assay, amplification of reference gene primers was used to estimate how many nucleated cells each sample contained. To quantify the absolute abundance of each unique TCRbeta CDR3 rearrangement, sequence reads were collapsed and filtered. For each sample, productive Simpson clonality was calculated by taking the square root of Simpson's diversity index across productive rearrangements. As stored in TCRdb, this immuneACCESS dataset retains in-frame rearrangements with V and J assigned. A fraction of the clones does not appear; measured against another copy, unresolved V genes explain less than half of the discrepancy, and the remainder lacks a known reason. V and J calls and clone size are as listed in that table; D and trimming were resolved from the DNA. The sample table shows tens of thousands of clones, and about 85% are seen once. Clones ranked in the top ten supply approximately 8.9% of the sample.

Whole blood was collected in K2EDTA tubes by collaborating institutions according to the institutions' own protocols. For TCRbeta analysis, collaborators shipped samples in one of three forms: frozen whole blood, isolated PBMCs, or DNA extracted from either of those sample types. Comments on this clone: Its target antigen remains unknown. The sample holds no much larger clone one base away, and base qualities are not on file.

The sample taken for sequencing was peripheral blood. The rearranged chain carries TRBV27 and TRBJ1-4; TRBD1 agrees with 7 junctional bases. This sequence originates from a woman aged 80 or over with active COVID-19. Here the CDR3 is given as CASSHDRVRGKLFF. The nucleotide sequence is given as TGTGCCAGCAGTCACGACAGGGTTCGGGGAAAACTGTTTTTT.